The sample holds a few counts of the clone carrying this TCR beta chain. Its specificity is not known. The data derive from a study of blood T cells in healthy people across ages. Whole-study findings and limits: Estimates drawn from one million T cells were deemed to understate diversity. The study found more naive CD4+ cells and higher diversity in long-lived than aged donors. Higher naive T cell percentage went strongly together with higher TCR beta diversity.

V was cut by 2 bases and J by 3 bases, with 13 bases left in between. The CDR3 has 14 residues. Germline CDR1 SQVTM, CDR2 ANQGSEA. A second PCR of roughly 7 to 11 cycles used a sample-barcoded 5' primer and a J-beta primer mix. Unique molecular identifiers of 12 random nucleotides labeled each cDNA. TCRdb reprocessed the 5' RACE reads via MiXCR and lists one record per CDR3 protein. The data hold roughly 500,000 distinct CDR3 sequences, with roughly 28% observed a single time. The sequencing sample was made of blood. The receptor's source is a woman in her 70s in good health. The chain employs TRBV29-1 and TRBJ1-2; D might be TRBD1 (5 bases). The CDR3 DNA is TGCAGCGTTGAACGGGGGGTGGAGGACTATGGCTACACCTTC. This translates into CSVERGVEDYGYTF.